This T cell receptor beta chain was recovered during a study of blood T cells in healthy people across ages. Healthy Caucasians from Russia aged roughly 6 to 95 served as donors. The V gene's germline CDR1 is SGHRS and CDR2 YFSETQ. CDR3 size: 14 residues. With 4 bases removed from V and 0 bases from J, the gap between germline ends came to 9 bases. This clonotype turned up a few times. A second PCR of roughly 7 to 11 cycles used a sample-barcoded 5' primer and a J-beta primer mix. TCRdb passed the 5' RACE reads through MiXCR, listing each CDR3 protein once. The repertoire holds about 2 million distinct CDR3 sequences, with 40% to 55% as singletons.

This chain links TRBV5-1 with TRBJ2-3; TRBD2 might be the D (5 bases). The sequenced sample was blood. The receptor's source is a woman in her thirties or forties in good health. DNA for the CDR3: TGCGCCAGCAGCGGGAGCACTAGCACAGATACGCAGTATTTT. It yields the protein CASSGSTSTDTQYF. Supplemented by reference TRBV5-1 and TRBJ2-3, the full variable domain reads KAGVTQTPRYLIKTRGQQVTLSCSPISGHRSVSWYQQTPGQGLQFLFEYFSETQRNKGNFPGRFSGRQFSNSRSEMNVSTLELGDSALYLCASSGSTSTDTQYFGPGTRLTVL.